This T cell receptor (beta chain) was identified in a study of T-cell memory formation after mild COVID-19. Overall study findings and caveats: Contracting CD8+ clones were enriched in EMRA, CD4+ mainly in CM and EM. The appearance of some responding clones in pre-infection memory suggested that cross-reactive memory joined. Day 37-peaking second-wave clones had unconfirmed SARS-CoV-2 specificity.

Concerning this clonotype: Its antigen remains unidentified.

Trimming took off 1 base at V and 5 bases at J, with 12 bases between the two ends. The CDR3 is 15 residues long. The V gene's germline CDR1 is KGHSH and CDR2 LQKENI. Libraries for TCRalpha and TCRbeta carried sample barcodes and unique molecular identifiers via 5'RACE. A single record per CDR3 protein comes from TCRdb applying MiXCR to the 5' RACE reads. Here the sample spans 200,000 to 250,000 distinct CDR3 sequences, over 9% being singletons. The receptor was isolated from a man between 18 and 29 years old who had mild COVID-19 (a few samples of this study predate the infection). Cell type and time point are not known. The sequencing input was PBMCs or a T cell subset sorted from them (not recorded which). The rearrangement links TRBV18 to TRBJ1-5; no reliable D call. CDR3: CASSPLADGDQPQHF. In nucleotides, the CDR3 is TGTGCCAGCTCACCACTCGCGGACGGAGATCAGCCCCAGCATTTT.